This entry is about one T cell receptor beta chain. As yet, its antigen is unknown. Germline CDR1 and CDR2: LNHNV and YYDKDF (reference sequence). The CDR3 has 17 residues. The V end was cut by 3 bases, the J end by 8 bases, with 22 bases between. PCR involved 60 Vbeta and 13 Jbeta primers. Profiling relied on immunoSEQ multiplex PCR, and the TCRdb table lists in-frame clones only, not all of them. The table lists 90,000 to 140,000 clones, 78% of them singletons. These data belong to a study of cytomegalovirus exposure and HLA in healthy donors. Overall study findings and caveats: A later analysis reportedly found fewer N-insertions in an Asian-associated ancestry cluster than the approximately 730-donor mean.

The V gene is TRBV15, the J gene TRBJ1-4; TRBD1 is a possible D gene (5 bases). Sequenced input: PBMCs. The TCR sequence derives from a male donor in good health and CMV-seronegative. The CDR3 spells CATSRVSGTGRGEKLFF. CDR3 nucleotide sequence: TGTGCCACCAGCAGGGTGTCCGGGACGGGCCGGGGGGAAAAACTGTTTTTT.